A single T cell receptor (beta chain) is shown here with its context. CDR3 length: 16 residues. Trimming took 1 base from V and 2 from J, leaving 9 bases between them. TCRdb analysed the 5' RACE reads with MiXCR anew, one entry per CDR3 protein. In the table there are hundreds of thousands of distinct CDR3 sequences, 30% to 40% of which are singletons. The sample is drawn from a study of CD8 T cells in ankylosing spondylitis. V is TRBV12-3 or TRBV12-4 and J is TRBJ1-6, with TRBD1 as a possible D gene (5 bases). Sequences were obtained from blood, either unsorted or a sorted T cell fraction (not recorded which). The sequence was obtained from a male donor with ankylosing spondylitis or in good health (not recorded which). CDR3 in DNA: TGTGCCAGCAGTTTAGAGCAGGGTACCTATAATTCACCCCTCCACTTT. It yields the protein CASSLEQGTYNSPLHF.